Below, one T cell receptor beta chain is given with its context. This sample was taken from a study of blood T cell repertoires in COVID-19. The wider study: The United States, Italy and Spain were the sources of the acute and convalescent COVID-19 samples.

This CDR3 spans 14 amino acids. The V gene's germline CDR1 is SGDLS and CDR2 YYNGEE. J gave up 9 bases and V 3 bases, and 3 bases lay outside the gene matches. Participant age was roughly 18 to 100 years, and participants resided in fewer than 30 US areas. The study assigned cohorts using participant-reported clinical history. Sequenced by immunoSEQ multiplex PCR; TCRdb stores in-frame clones only, minus some. The table includes 280,000 or so clones, about 90% detected once. The sample taken for sequencing was PBMCs or T cells enriched from blood (not recorded which). V gene TRBV9 combines with J gene TRBJ1-6; 10 positions match TRBD1. The TCR comes from a woman younger than 35 with acute COVID-19. This chain's CDR3 is CASSAGQGVSPLHF. In DNA form, the CDR3 reads TGTGCCAGCAGCGCCGGACAGGGGGTTTCACCCCTCCACTTT.